This is a list of T cell receptor beta chains from one sample in a study of T-cell reconstitution after alpha-beta-depleted transplantation in children. A single record per CDR3 protein comes from TCRdb applying MiXCR to the PCR reads. The top ten clones hold 2% to 2.5% of a sample with 500,000 to 650,000 distinct CDR3 sequences, roughly 13% of them seen once. The sequencing used PBMCs, mostly from graft donor cells, collected 360 days after TCRalphabeta/CD19-depleted stem cell transplant. These receptors came from a male patient aged 10 to 17 who had a stem cell transplant for acute myeloid leukemia, so the T cells may come from the graft donor. Both conserved end residues are part of each CDR3. A D gene is named only where the DNA matches it firmly. Expanded clones are given a class, and other clones once, few, many or no size at all.

TRBJ2-7	NA	TRBV30	NA	TGTGCCTGGAGTGTAAACTACGAGCAGTACTTC	CAWSVNYEQYF
TRBJ2-3	NA	TRBV29-1	NA	TGCAGCGTTGAAACGGCTAGCGGCACAGATACGCAGTATTTT	CSVETASGTDTQYF
TRBJ2-1	NA	TRBV12-3/TRBV12-4	TRBD2	TGTGCCAGCACCCATGGGGGACTACCCTACAATGAGCAGTTCTTC	CASTHGGLPYNEQFF
TRBJ2-7	few	TRBV7-6	NA	TGTGCCAGCAGCTTAGCCGGGCTGGAGAAGGAGAAGCAGTACTTC	CASSLAGLEKEKQYF
TRBJ1-1	once	TRBV5-1	TRBD1	TGCGCCAGCAGCTTGGCGACAGGGCTAGTCACTGAAGCTTTCTTT	CASSLATGLVTEAFF
TRBJ2-1	few	TRBV29-1	TRBD2	TGCAGCGCGGGACTAGCGGGACCGGGCGAGCAGTTCTTC	CSAGLAGPGEQFF
TRBJ2-7	NA	TRBV19	TRBD1	TGTGCCAGTATGGGGACAGGGGGTCCCTACGAGCAGTACTTC	CASMGTGGPYEQYF
TRBJ1-1	few	TRBV28	TRBD1	TGTGCCAGCAGTCCCTACCCGGACAGGGGGAACACTGAAGCTTTCTTT	CASSPYPDRGNTEAFF
TRBJ1-2	few	TRBV28	NA	TGTGCCAGCAGTTTCCAGTTTTTGATCTATGGCTACACCTTC	CASSFQFLIYGYTF
TRBJ1-2	NA	TRBV10-3	NA	TGTGCCATCAGTGAGACGGAGGGGGGGTCGGATGGCTACACCTTC	CAISETEGGSDGYTF
TRBJ2-2	NA	TRBV4-2	TRBD2	TGTGCCAGCAGCCAAGCCGGGACTAGCTTCGCCTGGGGGACCGGGGAGCTGTTTTTT	CASSQAGTSFAWGTGELFF
TRBJ1-2	few	TRBV5-5	TRBD1	TGTGCCAGTGGCCGGACAGGGGGCAACTATGGCTACACCTTC	CASGRTGGNYGYTF
TRBJ2-1	many	TRBV29-1	NA	TGCAGCGGAAACTTTCAGAGCTCCTACAATGAGCAGTTCTTC	CSGNFQSSYNEQFF
TRBJ2-7	few	TRBV7-2	NA	TGTGCCAGCAGCTTAATGGGCCACGAGCAGTACTTC	CASSLMGHEQYF
TRBJ2-1	few	TRBV18	NA	TGTGCCAGCTCACCACTCCCTTCAAATGAGCAGTTCTTC	CASSPLPSNEQFF
TRBJ2-7	few	TRBV20-1	NA	TGCAGTGCCGGAACCTATGGGGGGATTTCCTACGAGCAGTACTTC	CSAGTYGGISYEQYF
TRBJ2-2	few	TRBV5-1	NA	TGCGCCAGCAGCTTAGGGGTCCTGGACGGGGAGCTGTTTTTT	CASSLGVLDGELFF
TRBJ2-7	few	TRBV20-1	NA	TGCAGTGCTAGTTTCGTTAGGGGCCCTGACGAGCAGTACTTC	CSASFVRGPDEQYF
TRBJ2-7	many	TRBV29-1	NA	TGCAGCGTTGCGTTCAGGCCAAACGACCGCGAGCAGTACTTC	CSVAFRPNDREQYF
TRBJ2-3	few	TRBV6-2/TRBV6-3	TRBD1	TGTGCCAGCAGTTACTCGCGGACAGGGAAGACCCGGATGGCAGATACGCAGTATTTT	CASSYSRTGKTRMADTQYF
TRBJ2-3	NA	TRBV4-3	TRBD2	TGCGCCAGCAGCCGCGGGACTAGCGGTCGCACAGATACGCAGTATTTT	CASSRGTSGRTDTQYF
TRBJ2-1	NA	TRBV29-1	TRBD2	TGCAGCGTGGCCGGGACTAGCGGGGGCTCCTACAATGAGCAGTTCTTC	CSVAGTSGGSYNEQFF
TRBJ2-5	many	TRBV3-1	NA	TGTGCCAGCAGCCGCTATGGGACCCAGTACTTC	CASSRYGTQYF
TRBJ2-1	NA	TRBV7-2	NA	TGTGCCAGCAGCGCGACTACTGAGCAGTTCTTC	CASSATTEQFF
TRBJ2-3	few	TRBV11-3	TRBD1	TGTGCCAGCAGCCAGACAGGGGACCAGTTCACAGATACGCAGTATTTT	CASSQTGDQFTDTQYF
TRBJ2-3	NA	TRBV4-2	TRBD2	TGTGCCAGCAGCCAATTCGGGCTAGCGGGCTTCGAAGATACGCAGTATTTT	CASSQFGLAGFEDTQYF
TRBJ2-3	once	TRBV18	NA	TGTGCCAGCTCATCCGCCGGGACCACTAGCACAGATACGCAGTATTTT	CASSSAGTTSTDTQYF
TRBJ2-2	many	TRBV12-3/TRBV12-4	TRBD1	TGTGCCAGCAGTCAGACAGGGCAGGCCGGGGAGCTGTTTTTT	CASSQTGQAGELFF
TRBJ2-1	NA	TRBV5-1	TRBD2	TGCGCCAGCAGCGTAAATAGCGGGAGGGCCCACAATGAGCAGTTCTTC	CASSVNSGRAHNEQFF
TRBJ2-1	NA	TRBV18	NA	TGTGCCAGCTCAACGACCGGATTGGGCAGGAGCTCCTACAATGAGCAGTTCTTC	CASSTTGLGRSSYNEQFF
TRBJ2-7	NA	TRBV20-1	NA	TGCAGTGCTAGTGCACAGGGAGACGAGCAGTACTTC	CSASAQGDEQYF
TRBJ2-6	many	TRBV28	TRBD1	TGTGCCAGCAGTTTCTGGGACAGCCCCTCTGGGGCCAACGTCCTGACTTTC	CASSFWDSPSGANVLTF
TRBJ2-7	NA	TRBV20-1	TRBD2	TGCAGTGCTAGCCTTAGCGGGGCCACCTACGAGCAGTACTTC	CSASLSGATYEQYF
TRBJ1-5	NA	TRBV12-3/TRBV12-4	NA	TGTGCCAGCAGTCCCCCCGACGGGGGCAATCAGCCCCAGCATTTT	CASSPPDGGNQPQHF
TRBJ2-1	many	TRBV28	TRBD2	TGTGCCAGCAGCTCCGGGACTAGCGGGAGAGTAGAGCAGTTCTTC	CASSSGTSGRVEQFF
TRBJ2-1	few	TRBV28	NA	TGTGCCAGCAGTTTATACGGAATAGTCGCTCGGTTCTTC	CASSLYGIVARFF
TRBJ2-7	few	TRBV5-1	NA	TGCGCCAGCACCATCGGTAGCGGCAAAACCTACGAGCAGTACTTC	CASTIGSGKTYEQYF
TRBJ2-4	many	TRBV4-3	NA	TGCGCCAGCAGCCAAGATCCGGGGGCCAAAAACATTCAGTACTTC	CASSQDPGAKNIQYF
TRBJ1-2	many	TRBV20-1	NA	TGCAGTGCTAGTCCCCCGGCCAGCAACTATGGCTACACCTTC	CSASPPASNYGYTF
TRBJ2-5	NA	TRBV20-1	TRBD2	TGCAGTGCCCAGGGACTAGCGGCCAAAGAGACCCAGTACTTC	CSAQGLAAKETQYF
TRBJ2-1	few	TRBV28	NA	TGTGCCAGCAGTTTGATGATTAGCGGCAATGAGCAGTTCTTC	CASSLMISGNEQFF
TRBJ1-1	NA	TRBV15	NA	TGTGCCACCAGCAGAGAAGCTGTGGCGGTCAACACTGAAGCTTTCTTT	CATSREAVAVNTEAFF
TRBJ2-1	many	TRBV28	TRBD2	TGTGCCAGCAGCAGCCCTCTAGCGGGAGGCAGCAATGAGCAGTTCTTC	CASSSPLAGGSNEQFF
TRBJ2-1	many	TRBV20-1	NA	TGCAGTGCTAGTACCAGCGCTCGGTACAATGAGCAGTTCTTC	CSASTSARYNEQFF
TRBJ1-5	many	TRBV29-1	NA	TGCAGCGTTGGGGCAGGTAGCAATCAGCCCCAGCATTTT	CSVGAGSNQPQHF
TRBJ2-7	many	TRBV7-9	NA	TGTGCCAGCAGCCCGTGGGGGAAGTCCTACGAGCAGTACTTC	CASSPWGKSYEQYF
TRBJ2-6	NA	TRBV12-3/TRBV12-4	TRBD1	TGTGCCAGCAGTTTAGGGAGCGGACAGGGGGCCTCTGGGGCCAACGTCCTGACTTTC	CASSLGSGQGASGANVLTF
TRBJ2-7	NA	TRBV7-6	NA	TGTGCCAGCAGCTTAAGGACCTCCGAGCAGTACTTC	CASSLRTSEQYF
TRBJ1-1	many	TRBV9	NA	TGTGCCAGCAGCGTAGATGGAAGGGAGGACACTGAAGCTTTCTTT	CASSVDGREDTEAFF
TRBJ1-4	NA	TRBV20-1	NA	TGCAGTGCTAGCGAATCGGGCCGTGAAAAACTGTTTTTT	CSASESGREKLFF
TRBJ2-7	few	TRBV4-3	NA	TGCGCCAGCAGCCAAGTCCTTACTCGGTACGAGCAGTACTTC	CASSQVLTRYEQYF
TRBJ2-2	NA	TRBV27	TRBD2	TGTGCCAGCAGTCCCAGAGGACTAGCGGGTTTTTCGGGGCTGTTTTTT	CASSPRGLAGFSGLFF